This T cell receptor beta chain originates from a study of shared clonotypes between healthy human individuals. Study-level results: Compared with clonotypes that all four donors shared, non-shared clonotypes had lower generation probabilities. Sharing across a handful of donors was seen in about 5% of naive CD4 clonotypes.

Every immunoSEQ plate was one replicate of a subset's evenly spread DNA. The protocol was immunoSEQ multiplex PCR, while the TCRdb copy is restricted to in-frame clones and leaves out a portion. The top ten clones hold approximately 1.8% of a sample with under 750,000 clones, 72% of them seen once. Concerning this clone itself: Its matching antigen is unknown.

Sequencing was done on a sample of memory CD4+ T cells sorted from blood. Subset given: CD45RA-negative fraction. The receptor comes from a woman between 25 and 40 years old in good health.

The CDR3 nucleotides read TGTGCCAGCAGCTTGGCCGGGACAGGGAGGGAAAAACTGTTTTTT. It encodes CASSLAGTGREKLFF. The V gene is TRBV11-2, the J gene TRBJ1-4; 9 nucleotides align to TRBD1. Per the germline V gene, CDR1 is SGHAT and CDR2 is FQNNGV. The V gene end was trimmed by 3 bases and the J gene end by 8 bases; junction bases not matched to a gene: 7. The CDR3 consists of 15 residues.